A selection of T cell receptor beta chains follows, all from one sample in a study of T-cell memory formation after mild COVID-19. One entry per CDR3 protein results from TCRdb running MiXCR on the 5' RACE reads. Altogether about 250,000 distinct CDR3 sequences are present, less than 20% being singletons, with the ten largest covering around 3.7%. Input material: PBMCs or a T cell subset sorted from them (not recorded which). These receptors all stem from a man younger than 35 who had mild COVID-19 (a few samples of this study predate the infection). Cell type and time point are not known. CDR3s include the opening cysteine and the closing phenylalanine or tryptophan. The D gene is left open where the match is weak. For some rows the clone size is stated as once, few or many, or as a class when expanded; others skip it.

J	D	size	V	CDR3	DNA
TRBJ2-4	NA	few	TRBV5-1	CASSLAVRQGGNIQYF	TGCGCCAGCAGCTTGGCCGTACGACAGGGAGGTAACATTCAGTACTTC
TRBJ2-2	TRBD1	NA	TRBV7-2	CASRAAGTGIGGELFF	TGTGCCAGCAGGGCGGCCGGGACAGGGATTGGCGGGGAGCTGTTTTTT
TRBJ2-5	NA	NA	TRBV9	CASSAVPQSSRGTQYF	TGTGCCAGCAGCGCTGTACCACAGTCTAGCAGAGGGACCCAGTACTTC
TRBJ2-3	TRBD2	many	TRBV20-1	CSARRGGDTQYF	TGCAGTGCTAGGCGGGGGGGAGATACGCAGTATTTT
TRBJ2-2	NA	NA	TRBV12-3/TRBV12-4	CASSARLGTGELFF	TGTGCCAGCAGTGCCCGACTAGGGACCGGGGAGCTGTTTTTT
TRBJ1-2	NA	few	TRBV7-2	CASSLYRGAGYGYTF	TGTGCCAGCAGCTTATATCGGGGGGCGGGCTATGGCTACACCTTC
TRBJ2-3	NA	NA	TRBV7-8	CASSPRDTSTDTQYF	TGTGCCAGCAGCCCCCGGGACACTAGCACAGATACGCAGTATTTT
TRBJ1-1	TRBD1	NA	TRBV7-9	CASSLIGTDTEAFF	TGTGCCAGCAGCTTAATCGGGACAGATACTGAAGCTTTCTTT
TRBJ2-2	NA	few	TRBV7-9	CASSFRGAGELFF	TGTGCCAGCAGCTTCAGGGGCGCCGGGGAGCTGTTTTTT
TRBJ1-1	NA	few	TRBV10-3	CAISETDRLNTEAFF	TGTGCCATCAGTGAGACAGATCGGTTGAACACTGAAGCTTTCTTT
TRBJ1-2	TRBD1	NA	TRBV7-8	CASSSNRDRGYGYTF	TGTGCCAGCAGCTCAAACCGGGACAGGGGCTATGGCTACACCTTC
TRBJ2-1	TRBD2	NA	TRBV6-6	CASSYTSGRYNEQFF	TGTGCCAGCAGTTATACTAGCGGGCGTTACAATGAGCAGTTCTTC